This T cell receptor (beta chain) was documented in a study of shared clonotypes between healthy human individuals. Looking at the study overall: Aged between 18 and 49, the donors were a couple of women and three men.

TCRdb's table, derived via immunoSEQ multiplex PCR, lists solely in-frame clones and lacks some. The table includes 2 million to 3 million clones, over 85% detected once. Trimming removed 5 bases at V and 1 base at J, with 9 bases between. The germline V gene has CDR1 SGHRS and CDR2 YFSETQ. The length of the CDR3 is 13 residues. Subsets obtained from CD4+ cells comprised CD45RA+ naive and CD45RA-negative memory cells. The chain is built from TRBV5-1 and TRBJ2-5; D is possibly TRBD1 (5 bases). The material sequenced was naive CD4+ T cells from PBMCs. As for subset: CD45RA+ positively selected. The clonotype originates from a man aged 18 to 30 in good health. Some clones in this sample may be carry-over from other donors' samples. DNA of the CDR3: TGCGCCAGCAGGACAGCCCCCCAAGAGACCCAGTACTTC. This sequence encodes CASRTAPQETQYF.